This is a list of T cell receptor beta chains from one sample in a study of T cell responses to AZD1222 COVID-19 vaccine. This table comes from immunoSEQ multiplex PCR, and its TCRdb copy is limited to in-frame clones, with some not included. The table includes 140,000 or so clones, approximately 91% detected once. The sample in question was peripheral blood, obtained 28 days after the second AZD1222 dose. The receptors were gathered from an adult who received the AZD1222 COVID-19 vaccine. Both conserved end residues are part of each CDR3.

V gene	J gene	CDR3 protein
TRBV7-3	TRBJ2-3	CASSPHGQKTDTQYF
TRBV11-2	TRBJ1-1	CASSPVSGNTEAFF
TRBV29-1	TRBJ1-2	CSVYRVDDYGYTF
TRBV10-2	TRBJ2-7	CASSESRGQSYEQYF
TRBV4-2	TRBJ1-1	CASSQVDRVGTEAFF
TRBV25-1	TRBJ1-2	CASNGDSLGYTF
TRBV5-1	TRBJ1-6	CASSFSTGRDSPLHF
TRBV3-1/TRBV3-2	TRBJ1-2	CASSQGGQGRYGYTF
TRBV15	TRBJ2-4	CATSREAGRNIQYF
TRBV7-9	TRBJ2-1	CASSPRTSGYEQFF
TRBV30	TRBJ2-3	CAWVQPTSGRADTQYF
TRBV4-2	TRBJ1-4	CASSPGGQAELFF
TRBV2	TRBJ1-4	CASSALFGSPREKLFF
TRBV7-9	TRBJ1-4	CASSLGGVTNEKLFF
TRBV11-1	TRBJ2-1	CASSSSGSSGYNEQFF
TRBV5-3	TRBJ1-2	CARSLTMVGYTF
TRBV5-5	TRBJ1-3	CASSLAVRRNTIYF
TRBV11-2	TRBJ1-5	CASSPEGLGNQPQHF
TRBV5-4	TRBJ2-7	CASSPGQGYNEQYF
TRBV5-1	TRBJ1-6	CASSSTGHHNSPLHF
TRBV9	TRBJ2-1	CASSEIASYNEQFF
TRBV6-5	TRBJ2-2	CASSYSSASGAGELFF
TRBV14	TRBJ1-1	CASSQEWNTEAFF
TRBV18	TRBJ1-4	CASSPPGGREKLFF
TRBV10-2	TRBJ1-1	CASSEASTEAFF
TRBV5-1	TRBJ1-5	CASSLMTDQPQHF
TRBV10-1	TRBJ2-3	CASSDSGITDTQYF
TRBV5-4	TRBJ1-2	CASSARDRGLRGYTF
TRBV28	TRBJ2-1	CASSSPSSGSSYNEQFF
TRBV7-9	TRBJ2-7	CASSPPTTPRDEQYF
TRBV10-2	TRBJ1-3	CASSRAARGSGNTIYF
TRBV29-1	TRBJ2-1	CSVGGLAGGTFEQFF
TRBV5-1	TRBJ1-4	CASSLGRGSNEKLFF
TRBV3-1/TRBV3-2	TRBJ2-1	CASSQEGVHNEQFF
TRBV7-7	TRBJ2-1	CASSSRQGAINEQFF